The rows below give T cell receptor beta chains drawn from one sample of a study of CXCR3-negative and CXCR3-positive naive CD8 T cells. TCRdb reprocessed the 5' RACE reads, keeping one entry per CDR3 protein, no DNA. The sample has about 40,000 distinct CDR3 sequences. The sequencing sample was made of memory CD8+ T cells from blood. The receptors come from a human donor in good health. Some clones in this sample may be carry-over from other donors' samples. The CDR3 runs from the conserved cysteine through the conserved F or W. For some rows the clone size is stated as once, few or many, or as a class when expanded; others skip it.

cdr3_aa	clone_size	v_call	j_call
CASSLIDEQFF	-	TRBV12-3/TRBV12-4	TRBJ2-1
CASSLESGANVLTF	-	TRBV19	TRBJ2-6
CASSFQGPLIF	medium-sized	TRBV5-5	TRBJ1-1
CASSYGPERVQYF	-	TRBV6-2/TRBV6-3	TRBJ2-4
CASSNGQRLNTEAFF	-	TRBV21-1	TRBJ1-1
CASTLYSGSPTGELFF	-	TRBV28	TRBJ2-2
CTSSPPGRGLNTEAFF	-	TRBV7-4	TRBJ1-1
CASSQVFRTGDYEQYF	-	TRBV4-1	TRBJ2-7
CASGLPGRGQFF	-	TRBV12-5	TRBJ2-1
CASSRTGNNYGYTF	-	TRBV28	TRBJ1-2
CASSPLDTQYF	-	TRBV12-3/TRBV12-4	TRBJ2-3
CASNLTPQGCYTEAFF	-	TRBV23-1	TRBJ1-1